This T cell receptor beta chain was retrieved from a study of blood T cell repertoires in COVID-19. Study overall: Researchers got acute and convalescent COVID-19 samples from the United States, Italy and Spain. PBMCs, B-cell-depleted T cells, or T cells were the source of the cDNA or gDNA that made up the material.

In the original processing: How many nucleated cells were present was estimated from reference gene primer amplification. Here immunoSEQ multiplex PCR was the method, and the copy in TCRdb shows in-frame clones only, minus some. D and trimming come from the DNA, and the V and J calls and clone size come from that table. The table lists about 100,000 clones, around 84% of them singletons. This CDR3 is built from 13 residues. Germline assignment: CDR1 MDHEN and CDR2 SYDVKM. V gave up 6 bases and J gave up 4 bases, with 12 bases separating them. J is TRBJ1-2 and V is TRBV28; no reliable D call. The receptor comes from a human donor in a cohort sampled during active COVID-19. The sequenced sample was peripheral blood. Here the CDR3 reads CASRRKYTYGYTF. As DNA, the CDR3 is TGTGCCAGCAGGCGGAAGTATACCTATGGCTACACCTTC.